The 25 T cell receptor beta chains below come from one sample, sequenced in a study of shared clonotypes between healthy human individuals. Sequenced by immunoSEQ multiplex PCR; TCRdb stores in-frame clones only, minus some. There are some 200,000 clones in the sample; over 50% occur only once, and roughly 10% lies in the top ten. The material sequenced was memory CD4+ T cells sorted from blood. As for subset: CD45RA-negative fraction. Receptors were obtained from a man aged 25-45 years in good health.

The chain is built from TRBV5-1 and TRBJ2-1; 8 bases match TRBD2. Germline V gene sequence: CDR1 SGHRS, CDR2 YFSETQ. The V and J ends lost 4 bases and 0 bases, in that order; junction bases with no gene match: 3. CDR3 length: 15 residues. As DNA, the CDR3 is TGCGCCAGCAGCACCGGGACTAGCTCCTACAATGAGCAGTTCTTC. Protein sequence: CASSTGTSSYNEQFF.

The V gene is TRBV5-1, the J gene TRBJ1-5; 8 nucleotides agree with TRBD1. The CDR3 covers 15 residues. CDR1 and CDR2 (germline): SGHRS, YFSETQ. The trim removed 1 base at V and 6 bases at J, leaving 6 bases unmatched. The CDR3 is CASSLSGQGGQPQHF. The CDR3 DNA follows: TGCGCCAGCAGCTTGAGTGGACAGGGCGGTCAGCCCCAGCATTTT.

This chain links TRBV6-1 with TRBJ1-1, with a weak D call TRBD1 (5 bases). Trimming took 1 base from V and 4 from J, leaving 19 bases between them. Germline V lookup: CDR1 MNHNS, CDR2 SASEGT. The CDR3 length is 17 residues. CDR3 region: CASSEDVTVVRGTEAFF. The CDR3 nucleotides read TGTGCCAGCAGTGAAGACGTGACAGTCGTCCGGGGCACTGAAGCTTTCTTT.

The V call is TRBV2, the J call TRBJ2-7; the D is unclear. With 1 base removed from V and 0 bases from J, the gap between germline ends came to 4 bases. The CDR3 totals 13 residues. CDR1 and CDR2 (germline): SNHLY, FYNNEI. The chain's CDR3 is CASSEGSSYEQYF. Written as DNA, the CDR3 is TGTGCCAGCAGTGAAGGCAGCTCCTACGAGCAGTACTTC.

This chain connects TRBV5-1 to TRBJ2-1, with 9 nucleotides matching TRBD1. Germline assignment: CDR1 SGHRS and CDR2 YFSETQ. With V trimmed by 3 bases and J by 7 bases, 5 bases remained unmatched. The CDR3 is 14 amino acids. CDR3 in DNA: TGCGCCAGCAGCTCTGACAGGGGGACAAATGAGCAGTTCTTC. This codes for CASSSDRGTNEQFF.

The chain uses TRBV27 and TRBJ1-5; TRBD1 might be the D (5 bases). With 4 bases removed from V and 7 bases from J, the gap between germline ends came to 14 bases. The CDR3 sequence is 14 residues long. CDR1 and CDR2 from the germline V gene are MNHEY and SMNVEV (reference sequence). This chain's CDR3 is CASSSRGYGQPQHF. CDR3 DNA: TGTGCCAGCAGTTCTAGGGGATACGGGCAGCCCCAGCATTTT.

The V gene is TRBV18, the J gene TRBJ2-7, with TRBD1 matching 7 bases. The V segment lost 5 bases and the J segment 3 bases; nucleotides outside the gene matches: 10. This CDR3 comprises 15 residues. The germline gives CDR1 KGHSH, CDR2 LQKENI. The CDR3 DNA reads TGTGCCAGCTCATTACAGGGGTTGGAGGACTACGAGCAGTACTTC. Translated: CASSLQGLEDYEQYF.

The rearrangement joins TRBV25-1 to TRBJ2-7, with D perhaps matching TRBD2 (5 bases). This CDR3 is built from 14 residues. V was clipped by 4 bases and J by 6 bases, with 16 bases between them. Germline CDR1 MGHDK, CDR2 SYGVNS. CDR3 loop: CASSGSSGSVEQYF. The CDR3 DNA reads TGTGCCAGCAGTGGTTCATCGGGGTCGGTCGAGCAGTACTTC.

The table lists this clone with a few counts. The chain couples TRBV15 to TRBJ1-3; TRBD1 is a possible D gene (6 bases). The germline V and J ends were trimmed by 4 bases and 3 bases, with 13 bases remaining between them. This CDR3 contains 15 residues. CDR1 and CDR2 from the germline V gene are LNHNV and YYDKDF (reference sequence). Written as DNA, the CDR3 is TGTGCCACCAGCATCACTCGGGACATTGGAAACACCATATATTTT. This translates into CATSITRDIGNTIYF.

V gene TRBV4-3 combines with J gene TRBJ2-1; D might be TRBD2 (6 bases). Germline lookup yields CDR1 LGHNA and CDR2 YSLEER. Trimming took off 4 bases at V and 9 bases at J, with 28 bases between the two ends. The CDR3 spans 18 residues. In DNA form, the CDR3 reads TGCGCCAGCAGCCCAAACACCAAAGCGTGGGAGGTGGGTGGTGAGCAGTTCTTC. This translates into CASSPNTKAWEVGGEQFF.

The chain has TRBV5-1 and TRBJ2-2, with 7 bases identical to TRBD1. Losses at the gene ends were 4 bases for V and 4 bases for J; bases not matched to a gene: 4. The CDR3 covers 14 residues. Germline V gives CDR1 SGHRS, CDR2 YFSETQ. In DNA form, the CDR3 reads TGCGCCAGCAGCAAACAGGGGTCCACCGGGGAGCTGTTTTTT. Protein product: CASSKQGSTGELFF. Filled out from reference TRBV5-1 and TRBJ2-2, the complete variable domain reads KAGVTQTPRYLIKTRGQQVTLSCSPISGHRSVSWYQQTPGQGLQFLFEYFSETQRNKGNFPGRFSGRQFSNSRSEMNVSTLELGDSALYLCASSKQGSTGELFFGEGSRLTVL.

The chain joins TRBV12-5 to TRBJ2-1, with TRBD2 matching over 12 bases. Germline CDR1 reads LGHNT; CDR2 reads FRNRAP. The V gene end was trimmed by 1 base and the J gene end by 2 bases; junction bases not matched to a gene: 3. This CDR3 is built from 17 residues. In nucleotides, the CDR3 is TGTGCTAGTGGTTTGGGAGGACTAGCGGGGCCCTACAATGAGCAGTTCTTC. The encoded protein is CASGLGGLAGPYNEQFF.

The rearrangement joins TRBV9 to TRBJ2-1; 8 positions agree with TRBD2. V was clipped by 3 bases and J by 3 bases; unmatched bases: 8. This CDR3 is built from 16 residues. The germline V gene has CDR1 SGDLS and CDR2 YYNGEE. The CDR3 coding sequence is TGTGCCAGCAGCGGACCCGGGACTAGTGGCTACAATGAGCAGTTCTTC. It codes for CASSGPGTSGYNEQFF. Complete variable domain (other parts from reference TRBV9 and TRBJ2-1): DSGVTQTPKHLITATGQRVTLRCSPRSGDLSVYWYQQSLDQGLQFLIQYYNGEERAKGNILERFSAQQFPDLHSELNLSSLELGDSALYFCASSGPGTSGYNEQFFGPGTRLTVL.

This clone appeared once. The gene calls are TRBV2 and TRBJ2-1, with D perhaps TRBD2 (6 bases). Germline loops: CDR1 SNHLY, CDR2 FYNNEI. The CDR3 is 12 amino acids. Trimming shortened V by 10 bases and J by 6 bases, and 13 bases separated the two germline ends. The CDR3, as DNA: TGTGCCACCGGACTACTTTCCAATGAGCAGTTCTTC. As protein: CATGLLSNEQFF.

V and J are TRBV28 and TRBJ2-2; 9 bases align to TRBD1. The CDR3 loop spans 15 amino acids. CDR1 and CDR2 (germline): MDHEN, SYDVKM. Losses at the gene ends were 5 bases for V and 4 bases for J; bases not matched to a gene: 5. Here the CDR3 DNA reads TGTGCCAGCAGTCAGGACAGGGGTGGCACCGGGGAGCTGTTTTTT. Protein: CASSQDRGGTGELFF.

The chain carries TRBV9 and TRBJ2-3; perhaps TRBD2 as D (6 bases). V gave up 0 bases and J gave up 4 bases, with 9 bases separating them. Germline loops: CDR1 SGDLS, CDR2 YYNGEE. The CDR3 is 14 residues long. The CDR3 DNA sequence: TGTGCCAGCAGCGTAGGCGGGAATGCAGATACGCAGTATTTT. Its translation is CASSVGGNADTQYF.

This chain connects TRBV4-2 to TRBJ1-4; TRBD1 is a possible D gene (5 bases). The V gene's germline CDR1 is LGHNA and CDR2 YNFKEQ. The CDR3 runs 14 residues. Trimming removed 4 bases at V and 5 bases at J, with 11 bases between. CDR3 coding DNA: TGTGCCAGCAGCCGAGGGACGGAGAATGAAAAACTGTTTTTT. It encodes CASSRGTENEKLFF.

This chain's CDR3 is CASSIGGQTYEQYF. CDR3 in DNA: TGTGCCAGTAGTATAGGAGGGCAAACATACGAGCAGTACTTC. The chain combines TRBV19 with TRBJ2-7; possible D gene TRBD2, 5 bases. Trimming removed 1 base at V and 4 bases at J, with 11 bases between. CDR1 is LNHDA and CDR2 is SQIVND in the germline V gene (reference sequence). The CDR3 has 14 residues. Together with reference TRBV19 and TRBJ2-7, the CDR3 gives the full variable domain: DGGITQSPKYLFRKEGQNVTLSCEQNLNHDAMYWYRQDPGQGLRLIYYSQIVNDFQKGDIAEGYSVSREKKESFPLTVTSAQKNPTAFYLCASSIGGQTYEQYFGPGTRLTVT.

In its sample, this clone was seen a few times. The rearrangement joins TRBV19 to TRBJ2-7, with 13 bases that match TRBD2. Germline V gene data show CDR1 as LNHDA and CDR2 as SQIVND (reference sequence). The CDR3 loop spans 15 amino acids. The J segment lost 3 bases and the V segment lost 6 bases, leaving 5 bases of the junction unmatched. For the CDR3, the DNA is TGTGCCAGTAGCCTACTAGCGGGAGGGCGCTACGAGCAGTACTTC. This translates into CASSLLAGGRYEQYF.

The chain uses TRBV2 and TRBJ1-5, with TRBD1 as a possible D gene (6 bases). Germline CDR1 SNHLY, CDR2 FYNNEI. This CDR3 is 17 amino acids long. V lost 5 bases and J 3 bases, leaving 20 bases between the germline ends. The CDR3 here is CASSTVQGDPFNQPQHF. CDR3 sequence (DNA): TGTGCCAGCAGTACAGTACAGGGTGACCCTTTCAATCAGCCCCAGCATTTT. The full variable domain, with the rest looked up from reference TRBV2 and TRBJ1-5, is EPEVTQTPSHQVTQMGQEVILRCVPISNHLYFYWYRQILGQKVEFLVSFYNNEISEKSEIFDDQFSVERPDGSNFTLKIRSTKLEDSAMYFCASSTVQGDPFNQPQHFGDGTRLSIL.

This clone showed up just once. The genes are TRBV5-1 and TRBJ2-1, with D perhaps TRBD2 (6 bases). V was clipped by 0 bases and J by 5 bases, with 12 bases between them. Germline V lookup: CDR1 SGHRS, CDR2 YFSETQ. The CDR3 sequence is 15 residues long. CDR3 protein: CASSLGLAANNEQFF. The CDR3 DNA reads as TGCGCCAGCAGCTTGGGATTAGCGGCTAACAATGAGCAGTTCTTC.

The CDR3 DNA follows: TGTGCCAGCAGCTTAGTAGTCGATACGCAGTATTTT. This translates into CASSLVVDTQYF. This chain uses TRBV11-2 with TRBJ2-3; no reliable D call. The CDR3 is 12 residues long. The germline V and J ends were trimmed by 1 base and 6 bases, with 5 bases remaining between them. Germline CDR1 reads SGHAT; CDR2 reads FQNNGV.

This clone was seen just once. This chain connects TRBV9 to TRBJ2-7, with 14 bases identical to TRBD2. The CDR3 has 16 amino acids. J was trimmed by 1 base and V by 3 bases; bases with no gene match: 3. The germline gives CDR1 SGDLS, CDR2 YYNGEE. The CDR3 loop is CASSEGLAGASYEQYF. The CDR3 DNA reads TGTGCCAGCAGCGAGGGACTAGCGGGAGCATCCTACGAGCAGTACTTC. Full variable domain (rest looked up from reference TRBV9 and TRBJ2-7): DSGVTQTPKHLITATGQRVTLRCSPRSGDLSVYWYQQSLDQGLQFLIQYYNGEERAKGNILERFSAQQFPDLHSELNLSSLELGDSALYFCASSEGLAGASYEQYFGPGTRLTVT.

CDR3 protein: CASSGDRVRYGYTF. The CDR3 DNA is TGTGCCAGTAGCGGCGACAGGGTTCGCTATGGCTACACCTTC. The chain joins TRBV19 to TRBJ1-2; TRBD1 matches at 7 bases. Germline loops: CDR1 LNHDA, CDR2 SQIVND (reference sequence). This CDR3 region has 14 residues. V trimming: 6 bases; J trimming: 4 bases; junction bases outside the gene matches: 8.

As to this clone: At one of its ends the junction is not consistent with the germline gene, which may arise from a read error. As DNA, the CDR3 is TGTGCCAGCAGCGAAGGGACGCCCGGCTCTGGGGCCAACGTCCTGACTTTC. Translation: CASSEGTPGSGANVLTF. The chain couples TRBV2 to TRBJ2-6, with D perhaps matching TRBD1 or TRBD2 (5 bases each). This CDR3 spans 17 amino acids. Germline V gives CDR1 SNHLY, CDR2 FYNNEI.